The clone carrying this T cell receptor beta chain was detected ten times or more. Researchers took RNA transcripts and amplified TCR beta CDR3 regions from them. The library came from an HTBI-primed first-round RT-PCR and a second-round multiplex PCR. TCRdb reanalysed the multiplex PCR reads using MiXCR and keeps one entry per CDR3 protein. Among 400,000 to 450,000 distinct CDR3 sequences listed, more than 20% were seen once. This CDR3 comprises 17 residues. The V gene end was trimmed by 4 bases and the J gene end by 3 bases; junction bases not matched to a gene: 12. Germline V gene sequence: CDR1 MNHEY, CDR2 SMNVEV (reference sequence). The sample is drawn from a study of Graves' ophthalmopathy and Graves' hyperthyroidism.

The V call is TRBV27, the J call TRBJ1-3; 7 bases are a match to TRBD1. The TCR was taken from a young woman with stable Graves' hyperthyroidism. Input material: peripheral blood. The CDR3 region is CASSSHRQGVGGNTIYF. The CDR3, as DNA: TGTGCCAGCAGTTCCCACCGACAGGGAGTAGGTGGAAACACCATATATTTT.